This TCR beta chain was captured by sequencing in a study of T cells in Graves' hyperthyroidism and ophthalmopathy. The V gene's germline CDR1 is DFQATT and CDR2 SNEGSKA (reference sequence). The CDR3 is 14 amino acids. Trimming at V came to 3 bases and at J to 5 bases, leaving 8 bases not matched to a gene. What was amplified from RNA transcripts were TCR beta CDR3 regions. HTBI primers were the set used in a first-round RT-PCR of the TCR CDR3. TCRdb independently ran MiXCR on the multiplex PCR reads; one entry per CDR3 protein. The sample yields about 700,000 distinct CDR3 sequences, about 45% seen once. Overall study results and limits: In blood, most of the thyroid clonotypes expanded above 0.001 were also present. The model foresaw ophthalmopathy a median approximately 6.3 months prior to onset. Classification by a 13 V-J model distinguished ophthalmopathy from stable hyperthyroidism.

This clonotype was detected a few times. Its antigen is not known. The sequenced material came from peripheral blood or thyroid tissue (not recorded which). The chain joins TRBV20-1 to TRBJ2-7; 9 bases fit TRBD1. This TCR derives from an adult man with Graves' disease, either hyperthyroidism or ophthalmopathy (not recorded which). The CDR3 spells CSASEQGAGDEQYF. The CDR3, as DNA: TGCAGTGCTAGTGAACAGGGGGCTGGCGACGAGCAGTACTTC.